The 3 T cell receptor beta chains below were found in one sample sequenced in a study of blood T cell repertoires in COVID-19. Some clones are missing from TCRdb's copy, which holds only in-frame ones; the method was immunoSEQ multiplex PCR. The table has about 270,000 clones, 75% to 90% seen once. The source material was PBMCs or T cells enriched from blood (not recorded which). The receptors derive from a young woman with acute COVID-19.

There are a few counts of this clone. This chain joins TRBV19 and TRBJ2-2; D perhaps matches TRBD1 (6 bases). The germline gives CDR1 LNHDA, CDR2 SQIVND (reference sequence). The CDR3 totals 13 residues. Between the trimmed V and J ends, which lost 4 bases and 6 bases, there was a span of 9 bases. CDR3 nucleotides: TGTGCCAGTAGTACGACAGGCGCCGGGGAGCTGTTTTTT. It specifies CASSTTGAGELFF. Together with reference TRBV19 and TRBJ2-2, the CDR3 gives the full variable domain: DGGITQSPKYLFRKEGQNVTLSCEQNLNHDAMYWYRQDPGQGLRLIYYSQIVNDFQKGDIAEGYSVSREKKESFPLTVTSAQKNPTAFYLCASSTTGAGELFFGEGSRLTVL.

The chain combines TRBV19 with TRBJ1-2; D gene ambiguous. Looked up from germline, CDR1 is LNHDA and CDR2 is SQIVND (reference sequence). V was shortened by 3 bases and J by 1 base, with 12 bases between the two germline ends. The CDR3 has 15 residues. CDR3 sequence: CASSIGRRDNYGYTF. Here the CDR3 DNA reads TGTGCCAGTAGTATCGGGAGGAGAGATAACTATGGCTACACCTTC.

This chain links TRBV7-9 with TRBJ1-4; possible D gene TRBD1, 6 bases. CDR3 size: 16 residues. CDR1 and CDR2 (germline): SEHNR, FQNEAQ (reference sequence). Trimming took off 5 bases at V and 0 bases at J, with 13 bases between the two ends. CDR3 protein: CASSTTGVATNEKLFF. Here the CDR3 DNA reads TGTGCCAGCAGCACGACAGGAGTTGCAACTAATGAAAAACTGTTTTTT.